Listed below are T cell receptor beta chains from one sample, sequenced in a study of T cells in Graves' hyperthyroidism and ophthalmopathy. TCRdb processed the multiplex PCR reads anew with MiXCR; each CDR3 protein has one entry. The sample includes 150,000 to 200,000 distinct CDR3 sequences, over 15% of them seen just once. Sequenced material: blood. These receptors all stem from a woman aged 45-65 years with Graves' hyperthyroidism. The CDR3 runs from the conserved cysteine through the conserved F or W. A D gene is named only where the DNA matches it firmly.

CDR3aa | j_gene | d_gene | v_gene
CASSNTAEAFF | TRBJ1-1 | - | TRBV7-8
CSARSLQWSSYEQYF | TRBJ2-7 | - | TRBV20-1
CSAGPPQAVYGYTF | TRBJ1-2 | - | TRBV20-1
CASSLGGGDLAFF | TRBJ1-1 | - | TRBV5-1
CASSLGGQGYEQYF | TRBJ2-7 | TRBD1 | TRBV7-3
CSARGPLSYEQYF | TRBJ2-7 | - | TRBV20-1
CAISPPGGHEQYF | TRBJ2-7 | - | TRBV10-3
CATSTETATYEQYF | TRBJ2-7 | - | TRBV15
CASSLSENTEAFF | TRBJ1-1 | - | TRBV7-2
CASSVEGSDGYTF | TRBJ1-2 | - | TRBV9
CASSLRQGAQNSPLHF | TRBJ1-6 | TRBD1 | TRBV14
CSAWDSYYGYTF | TRBJ1-2 | TRBD1 | TRBV29-1
CASSPETGGYYNEQFF | TRBJ2-1 | TRBD1 | TRBV5-1
CASSLGTSGGAEQYF | TRBJ2-7 | TRBD2 | TRBV7-2
CASSLSWDRSVGEQFF | TRBJ2-1 | TRBD1 | TRBV5-1
CASSSGLDLRYGYTF | TRBJ1-2 | - | TRBV7-9
CASSEFSQGSYEQYF | TRBJ2-7 | - | TRBV25-1
CASRDTGAIRSQHF | TRBJ1-5 | TRBD1 | TRBV6-2/TRBV6-3
CASSLGGGRFEKLFF | TRBJ1-4 | - | TRBV7-9
CASSLEWLPHNEQFF | TRBJ2-1 | - | TRBV5-5
CASSARTGNYEQYF | TRBJ2-7 | TRBD1 | TRBV5-6
CASTMVVTEAFF | TRBJ1-1 | - | TRBV7-2
CSARGEPMDDIQYF | TRBJ2-4 | - | TRBV20-1
CASHPALGGVYNEQFF | TRBJ2-1 | TRBD2 | TRBV12-3/TRBV12-4
CASSLINPGELFF | TRBJ2-2 | - | TRBV7-6
CASSPLTGEKLFF | TRBJ1-4 | - | TRBV7-9
CSVTTGRGSQPQHF | TRBJ1-5 | TRBD1 | TRBV20-1
CASSLGPGRYNEQFF | TRBJ2-1 | - | TRBV7-9
CASSEGTLYGYTF | TRBJ1-2 | - | TRBV19
CASSLGPGFTKIYGYTF | TRBJ1-2 | - | TRBV12-3/TRBV12-4
CASSVSGANTEAFF | TRBJ1-1 | - | TRBV6-1
CASREFGGAGNEQYF | TRBJ2-7 | TRBD2 | TRBV12-3/TRBV12-4
CASSGGIDEKLFF | TRBJ1-4 | - | TRBV2
CASINRGVDTEAFF | TRBJ1-1 | - | TRBV6-1
CASSSGTLPRSYEQYF | TRBJ2-7 | - | TRBV28
CASSSHLSGANVLTF | TRBJ2-6 | - | TRBV9
CASSQHQAGISEITDTQYF | TRBJ2-3 | TRBD2 | TRBV7-9
CASGLVLAGGHTGELFF | TRBJ2-2 | TRBD2 | TRBV12-5
CASSLGGTGGSRQPQHF | TRBJ1-5 | TRBD1 | TRBV11-2
CSARGGTVTGELFF | TRBJ2-2 | TRBD1 | TRBV20-1
CASSLGRRREQFF | TRBJ2-1 | - | TRBV13
CAASGLANNSPLHF | TRBJ1-6 | - | TRBV6-1
CASSSTRLAGPFGGTQYF | TRBJ2-3 | TRBD2 | TRBV7-2
CASSQGGGGARKNIQYF | TRBJ2-4 | TRBD2 | TRBV3-1
CASSLDFEQYF | TRBJ2-7 | - | TRBV11-2
CASSWDIDYEQYF | TRBJ2-7 | - | TRBV6-1
CAISEPLAGMTDTQYF | TRBJ2-3 | TRBD2 | TRBV10-3
CASSRSATTDEQYF | TRBJ2-7 | - | TRBV7-2
CATSRERKRTGVNYGYTF | TRBJ1-2 | TRBD1 | TRBV15
CASSSTGDHGELFF | TRBJ2-2 | TRBD1 | TRBV5-8
CASSFGDSGNTIYF | TRBJ1-3 | - | TRBV6-5
CASSPGTSGGTSYNEQFF | TRBJ2-1 | TRBD2 | TRBV7-9
CASRSGAYTEAFF | TRBJ1-1 | - | TRBV28
CASSFLGKLFF | TRBJ1-4 | - | TRBV12-3/TRBV12-4
CASSLTTGTDTQYF | TRBJ2-3 | - | TRBV11-2